The 18 T cell receptor beta chains below come from one sample, sequenced in a study of beta chain features in type 1 diabetes. Whole-study results and caveats: Shorter TCRB CDR3s, moderately but significantly so, marked every one of the four CD4+ subsets in Type 1 diabetes patients.

No cognate antigen is known for these TCRs. cDNA synthesis used the whole RNA isolate, giving expressed TCRB sequences. Using immunoSEQ multiplex PCR, the repertoire was profiled, and TCRdb retains in-frame clones only, with some absent. This sample has about 390,000 clones, with 9.6% found just once. Sample: central memory CD4+ T cells from blood. All receptors come from a young man with type 1 diabetes.

This clone has a handful of counts. Compared with germline, one end of the junction differs, possibly owing to a read error. The chain recombines TRBV6-1 with TRBJ2-5, with 7 bases that match TRBD2. Germline V gene sequence: CDR1 MNHNS, CDR2 SASEGT. This CDR3 spans 14 amino acids. CDR3 loop: CAISEPSGTKTQYF. The CDR3, as DNA: TGTGCCATCAGTGAGCCCAGCGGGACTAAGACCCAGTACTTC.

This clone was picked up a small number of times. The rearrangement joins TRBV28 to TRBJ1-3; D perhaps matches TRBD1 (5 bases). There are 14 residues in the CDR3. Trimming removed 4 bases at V and 3 bases at J, with 10 bases between. Germline CDR1 reads MDHEN; CDR2 reads SYDVKM. The CDR3 coding sequence is TGTGCCAGCAGTTCAAGCGGGGGTGGAAACACCATATATTTT. This gives the protein CASSSSGGGNTIYF.

This clone has a handful of counts. The gene calls are TRBV4-3 and TRBJ2-6; D gene uncertain. Germline loops: CDR1 LGHNA, CDR2 YSLEER. The CDR3 has 18 amino acids. Deletions cut 0 bases from V and 0 bases from J, with 12 bases between. CDR3 in DNA: TGCGCCAGCAGCCAAGATGGAAGGGCTAACTCTGGGGCCAACGTCCTGACTTTC. Translating it yields CASSQDGRANSGANVLTF.

The rearrangement joins TRBV4-3 to TRBJ2-5; TRBD1 matches 10 bases. J gave up 5 bases and V 1 base, and 1 base lay outside the gene matches. The CDR3 has 14 amino acids. Germline CDR1 is LGHNA and CDR2 is YSLEER. The CDR3 nucleotides read TGCGCCAGCAGCCAAGGACAGGGGGCGGAGACCCAGTACTTC. Translation: CASSQGQGAETQYF.

This clone was observed at least ten times. The chain carries TRBV5-5 and TRBJ1-4; D unresolved. V was trimmed by 2 bases and J by 7 bases, leaving 6 bases between them. The germline gives CDR1 SGHKS, CDR2 YYEKEE (reference sequence). The CDR3 runs to 12 residues. This CDR3 is CASSFNGEKLFF. The CDR3 region has the DNA TGTGCCAGCAGCTTTAATGGTGAAAAACTGTTTTTT.

The chain is built from TRBV7-2 and TRBJ1-1; 8 positions agree with TRBD1. Per germline, CDR1 SGHTA and CDR2 FQGNSA. This CDR3 contains 15 residues. Trimming took 4 bases from V and 2 from J; bases not matched to a gene: 6. The CDR3 sequence: CASSSGQGQNTEAFF. As DNA, the CDR3 is TGTGCCAGCAGCTCCGGACAGGGCCAAAACACTGAAGCTTTCTTT.

This clone came up a few times. The chain combines TRBV18 with TRBJ1-1; D is unresolved. Looked up from germline, CDR1 is KGHSH and CDR2 is LQKENI. V was trimmed by 3 bases and J by 2 bases, leaving 10 bases between them. This CDR3 has 14 amino acids. The CDR3 spells CASSPMGTNTEAFF. The CDR3 DNA sequence: TGTGCCAGCTCACCTATGGGAACCAACACTGAAGCTTTCTTT. The full variable domain, completed using reference TRBV18 and TRBJ1-1, is NAGVMQNPRHLVRRRGQEARLRCSPMKGHSHVYWYRQLPEEGLKFMVYLQKENIIDESGMPKERFSAEFPKEGPSILRIQQVVRGDSAAYFCASSPMGTNTEAFFGQGTRLTVV.

This clone was recorded a few times. The chain links TRBV7-2 to TRBJ2-1; no firm D call. V lost 2 bases to trimming and J lost 5 bases, with 7 bases between them. This CDR3 has 13 residues. The V gene's germline CDR1 is SGHTA and CDR2 FQGNSA. The CDR3 is CASSLTVDNEQFF. DNA of the CDR3: TGTGCCAGCAGCTTAACTGTTGACAATGAGCAGTTCTTC.

The chain is built from TRBV9 and TRBJ1-5; possible D gene TRBD1, 6 bases. Trimming stripped 7 bases from V and 0 bases from J, with 14 bases between. The CDR3 runs to 15 residues. Germline CDR1 SGDLS, CDR2 YYNGEE. In DNA, the CDR3 is TGTGCCAGCGGCTCATTAGGGGGTAGCAATCAGCCCCAGCATTTT. Protein product: CASGSLGGSNQPQHF.

This chain links TRBV6-1 with TRBJ1-1, with D possibly being TRBD1 (5 bases). Per germline, CDR1 MNHNS and CDR2 SASEGT. With 6 bases removed from V and 4 bases from J, the gap between germline ends came to 12 bases. The CDR3 sequence is 13 residues long. In DNA, the CDR3 is TGTGCCAGCAGGGGAGGGGTGCGCACTGAAGCTTTCTTT. Protein product: CASRGGVRTEAFF.

CDR3 nucleotides: TGTGCCAGCAGTTTGGGAGCGGGAGGCCTTACCGGGGAGCTGTTTTTT. Translating it yields CASSLGAGGLTGELFF. The chain couples TRBV28 to TRBJ2-2; TRBD2 aligns across 9 bases. The CDR3 totals 16 residues. V trimming: 3 bases; J trimming: 5 bases; junction bases outside the gene matches: 7. The germline CDR1 and CDR2 sequences are MDHEN and SYDVKM.

Comment on this clone: The conserved final phenylalanine or tryptophan is absent from the CDR3, which likely points to a read error. V and J are TRBV30 and TRBJ1-5, with 7 bases that match TRBD1. Germline V gene lookup returns CDR1 GTSNPN and CDR2 SVGIG (reference sequence). Trimming at V came to 3 bases and at J to 7 bases, leaving 9 bases not matched to a gene. This CDR3 is built from 14 residues. The chain's CDR3 is CAWSLGGGEQPQHS. The CDR3 DNA sequence: TGTGCCTGGAGCCTAGGAGGGGGCGAACAGCCCCAGCATTCT.

A few counts support this clone. This chain connects TRBV15 to TRBJ1-1; D ambiguous. Deletions cut 0 bases from V and 6 bases from J, with 14 bases between. The germline V gene has CDR1 LNHNV and CDR2 YYDKDF (reference sequence). The CDR3 extends over 15 amino acids. The CDR3 DNA follows: TGTGCCACCAGCAGAGACCGTACTGGGGTTGCTGAAGCTTTCTTT. Protein sequence: CATSRDRTGVAEAFF.

This clone turned up a few times. The chain uses TRBV6-6 and TRBJ1-5; D not certain. V was trimmed by 6 bases and J by 5 bases, leaving 14 bases between them. The CDR3 totals 14 residues. Germline CDR1 reads MNHNY; CDR2 reads SVGAGI (reference sequence). CDR3 bases: TGTGCCAGCAGCGCAACTCGCGGTGATCAGCCCCAGCATTTT. Translation gives CASSATRGDQPQHF.

This chain links TRBV28 with TRBJ2-1; 9 bases are shared with TRBD1. The V gene's germline CDR1 is MDHEN and CDR2 SYDVKM. The CDR3 length is 15 residues. Trimming removed 4 bases from V and 6 bases from J; junction bases left unmatched: 7. The CDR3 here is CASSYSGQGGNEQFF. The CDR3 DNA follows: TGTGCCAGCAGTTATTCGGGACAGGGAGGCAATGAGCAGTTCTTC.

This clone was counted only a few times. Relative to the germline gene, one junction end is altered; a read error may explain this. The chain uses TRBV5-4 and TRBJ1-3; D is unresolved. This CDR3 comprises 14 residues. The germline V gene encodes CDR1 SGHNT and CDR2 YYREEE (reference sequence). CDR3 protein: CASSQEGSGNTIYF. In nucleotides, the CDR3 is TGCGCCAGCAGCCAAGAGGGATCTGGAAACACCATATATTTT.

This chain uses TRBV5-1 with TRBJ2-1; 12 nucleotides match TRBD2. Trimming took 2 bases from V and 7 from J; bases not matched to a gene: 10. Germline V gene data show CDR1 as SGHRS and CDR2 as YFSETQ. CDR3 length equals 17 residues. In DNA, the CDR3 is TGCGCCAGCAGCTTAGCCCAGACTAGCGGGAGAGTGAATGAGCAGTTCTTC. Translated, it gives CASSLAQTSGRVNEQFF.

In its sample, this clone was seen many times. V gene TRBV23-1 combines with J gene TRBJ2-7, with TRBD2 identical over 7 bases. TRBV23-1 is an ORF, and what it does is uncertain. This CDR3 contains 14 residues. The trim removed 3 bases at V and 2 bases at J, leaving 4 bases unmatched. CDR3 sequence reads: CASSQSGGAYEQYF. The CDR3 DNA sequence: TGCGCCAGCAGTCAGTCGGGAGGCGCCTACGAGCAGTACTTC.